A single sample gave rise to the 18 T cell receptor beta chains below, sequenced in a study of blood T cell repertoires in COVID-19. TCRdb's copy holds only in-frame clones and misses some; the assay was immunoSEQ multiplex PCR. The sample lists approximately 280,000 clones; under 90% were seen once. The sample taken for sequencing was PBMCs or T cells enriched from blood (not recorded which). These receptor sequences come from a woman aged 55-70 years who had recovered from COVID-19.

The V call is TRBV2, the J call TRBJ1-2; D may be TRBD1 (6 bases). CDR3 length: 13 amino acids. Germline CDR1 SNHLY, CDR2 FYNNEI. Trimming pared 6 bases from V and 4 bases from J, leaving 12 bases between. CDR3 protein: CASREDSSYGYTF. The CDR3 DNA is TGTGCCAGCAGAGAGGACAGCTCCTATGGCTACACCTTC.

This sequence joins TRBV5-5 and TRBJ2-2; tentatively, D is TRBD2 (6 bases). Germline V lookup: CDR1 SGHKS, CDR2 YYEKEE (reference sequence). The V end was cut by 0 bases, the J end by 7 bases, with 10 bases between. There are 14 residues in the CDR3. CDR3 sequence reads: CASSLEGSGGELFF. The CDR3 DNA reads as TGTGCCAGCAGCTTGGAAGGTAGCGGCGGGGAGCTGTTTTTT.

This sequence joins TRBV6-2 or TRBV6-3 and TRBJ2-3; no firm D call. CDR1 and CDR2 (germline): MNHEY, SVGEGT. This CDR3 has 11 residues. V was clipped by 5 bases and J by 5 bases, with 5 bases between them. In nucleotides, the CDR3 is TGTGCCAGCAGTACCGGAGATACGCAGTATTTT. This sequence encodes CASSTGDTQYF.

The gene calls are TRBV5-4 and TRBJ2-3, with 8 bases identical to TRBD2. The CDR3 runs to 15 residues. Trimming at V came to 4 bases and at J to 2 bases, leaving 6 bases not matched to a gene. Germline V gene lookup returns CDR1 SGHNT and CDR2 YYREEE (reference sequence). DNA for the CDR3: TGTGCCAGCAGCCAGCTTAGCGGGGCCACAGATACGCAGTATTTT. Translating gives CASSQLSGATDTQYF.

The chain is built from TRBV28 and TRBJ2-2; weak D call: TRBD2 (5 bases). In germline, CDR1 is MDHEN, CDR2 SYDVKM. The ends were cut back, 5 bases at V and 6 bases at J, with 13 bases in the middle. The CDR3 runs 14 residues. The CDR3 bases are TGTGCCAGCAGTCCTAGCATTAGCCCCGGGGAGCTGTTTTTT. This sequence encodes CASSPSISPGELFF.

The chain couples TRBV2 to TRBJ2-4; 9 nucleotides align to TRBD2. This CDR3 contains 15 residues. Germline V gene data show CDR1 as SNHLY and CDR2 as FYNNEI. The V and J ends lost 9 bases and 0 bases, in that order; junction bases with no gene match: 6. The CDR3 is CASLAGVGAKNIQYF. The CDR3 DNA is TGTGCCAGTTTAGCGGGAGTGGGAGCCAAAAACATTCAGTACTTC.

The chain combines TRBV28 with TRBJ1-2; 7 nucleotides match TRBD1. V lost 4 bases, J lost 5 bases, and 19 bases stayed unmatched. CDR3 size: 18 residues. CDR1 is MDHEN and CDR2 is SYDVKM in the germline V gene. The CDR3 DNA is TGTGCCAGCAGTTCTGCCGCGTTGGACTTGGTCAGGGGGTATGGCTACACCTTC. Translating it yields CASSSAALDLVRGYGYTF.

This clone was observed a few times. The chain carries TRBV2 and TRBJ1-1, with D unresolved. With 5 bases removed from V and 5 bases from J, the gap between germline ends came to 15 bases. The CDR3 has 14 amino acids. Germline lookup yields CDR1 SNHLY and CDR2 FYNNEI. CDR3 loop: CASSPVLFQTEAFF. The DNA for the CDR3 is TGTGCCAGCAGTCCCGTATTGTTCCAGACTGAAGCTTTCTTT. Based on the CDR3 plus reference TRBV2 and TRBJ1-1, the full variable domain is EPEVTQTPSHQVTQMGQEVILRCVPISNHLYFYWYRQILGQKVEFLVSFYNNEISEKSEIFDDQFSVERPDGSNFTLKIRSTKLEDSAMYFCASSPVLFQTEAFFGQGTRLTVV.

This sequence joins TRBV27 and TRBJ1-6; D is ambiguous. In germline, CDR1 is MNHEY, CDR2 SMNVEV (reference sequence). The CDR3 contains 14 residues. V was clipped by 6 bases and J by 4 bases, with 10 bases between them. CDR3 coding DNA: TGTGCCAGCAGGACAACACTGTATAATTCACCCCTCCACTTT. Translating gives CASRTTLYNSPLHF.

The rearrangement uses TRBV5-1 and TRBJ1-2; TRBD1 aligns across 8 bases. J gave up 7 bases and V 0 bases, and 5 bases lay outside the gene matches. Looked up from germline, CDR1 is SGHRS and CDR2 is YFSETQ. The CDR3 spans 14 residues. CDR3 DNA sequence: TGCGCCAGCAGCTTGGGGGCAGGGGGCGGTGGCTACACCTTC. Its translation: CASSLGAGGGGYTF.

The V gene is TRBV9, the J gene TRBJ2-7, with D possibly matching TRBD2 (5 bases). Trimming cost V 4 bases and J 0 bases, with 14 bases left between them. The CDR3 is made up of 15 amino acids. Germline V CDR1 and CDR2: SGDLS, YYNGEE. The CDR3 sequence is CASSSSGDNSYEQYF. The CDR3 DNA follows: TGTGCCAGCAGCTCGAGCGGCGATAACTCCTACGAGCAGTACTTC.

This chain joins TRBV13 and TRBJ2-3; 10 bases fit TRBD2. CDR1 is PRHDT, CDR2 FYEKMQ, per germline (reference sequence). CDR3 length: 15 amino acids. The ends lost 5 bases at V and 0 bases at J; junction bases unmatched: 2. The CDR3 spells CASSTLAGSTDTQYF. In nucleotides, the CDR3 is TGTGCCAGCAGCACACTAGCGGGGAGCACAGATACGCAGTATTTT.

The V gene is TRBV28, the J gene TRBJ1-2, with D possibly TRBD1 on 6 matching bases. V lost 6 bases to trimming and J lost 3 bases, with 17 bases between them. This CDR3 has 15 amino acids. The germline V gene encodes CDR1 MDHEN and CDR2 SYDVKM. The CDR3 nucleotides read TGTGCCAGCAGCATAAACAGGGAATACGACTATGGCTACACCTTC. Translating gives CASSINREYDYGYTF.

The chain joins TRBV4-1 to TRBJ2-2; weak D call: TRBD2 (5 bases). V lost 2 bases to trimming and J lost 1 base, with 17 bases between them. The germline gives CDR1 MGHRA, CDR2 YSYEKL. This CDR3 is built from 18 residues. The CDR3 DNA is TGCGCCAGCAGCCAAAGGTCCATCCAGCGGCTGAACACCGGGGAGCTGTTTTTT. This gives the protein CASSQRSIQRLNTGELFF.

The CDR3: CASSPQQVGQPQHF. As DNA, the CDR3 is TGTGCCAGCAGTCCACAACAGGTTGGACAGCCCCAGCATTTT. J is TRBJ1-5 and V is TRBV28, with a tentative D call TRBD1 (5 bases). There are 14 residues in the CDR3. Germline CDR1 is MDHEN and CDR2 is SYDVKM. V lost 5 bases and J 7 bases, leaving 15 bases between the germline ends.

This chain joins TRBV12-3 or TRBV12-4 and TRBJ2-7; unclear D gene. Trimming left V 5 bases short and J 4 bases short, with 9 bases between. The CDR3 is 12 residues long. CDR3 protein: CASSLLGYEQYF. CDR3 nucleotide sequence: TGTGCCAGCAGTCTACTTGGTTACGAGCAGTACTTC.

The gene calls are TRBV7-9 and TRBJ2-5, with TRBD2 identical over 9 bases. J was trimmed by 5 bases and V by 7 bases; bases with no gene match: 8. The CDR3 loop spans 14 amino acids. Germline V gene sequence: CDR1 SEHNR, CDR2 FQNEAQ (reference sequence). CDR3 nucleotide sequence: TGTGCCAGCATCGAAGCGGGAGGCCGGGAGACCCAGTACTTC. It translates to CASIEAGGRETQYF. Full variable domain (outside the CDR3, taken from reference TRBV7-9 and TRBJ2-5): DTGVSQNPRHKITKRGQNVTFRCDPISEHNRLYWYRQTLGQGPEFLTYFQNEAQLEKSRLLSDRFSAERPKGSFSTLEIQRTEQGDSAMYLCASIEAGGRETQYFGPGTRLLVL.

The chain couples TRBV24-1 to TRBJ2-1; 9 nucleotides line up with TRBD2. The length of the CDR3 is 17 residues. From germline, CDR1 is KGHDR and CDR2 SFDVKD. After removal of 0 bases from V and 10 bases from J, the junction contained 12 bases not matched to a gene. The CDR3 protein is CATSDLQASGALGEQFF. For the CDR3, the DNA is TGTGCCACCAGTGATTTGCAAGCTAGCGGGGCCCTCGGGGAGCAGTTCTTC.